One sample yielded the 13 T cell receptor beta chains listed below, sequenced in a study of regulatory T cells in long-lasting Graves disease. The time point here: persistent/refractory GD, antithyroid drugs over 5 years with positive TRAb. Scientists built the TCR library using RNA that was extracted from PBMCs. With iRepertoire HTBI primers and Arm-PCR of CDR3 regions, TCR beta libraries were built. TCRdb recomputed calls from the multiplex PCR reads with MiXCR, one row per CDR3 protein. In the table there are some 340,000 distinct CDR3 sequences, approximately 25% of which are singletons. The sample consisted of peripheral blood mononuclear cells (PBMCs), taken when the disease was refractory, from a patient treated with antithyroid drugs. The receptors come from a woman between 35 and 50 years old with Graves disease.

In its sample, this clonotype was seen a few times. One end of the junction fails to match germline, which may point to a read error. The rearrangement joins TRBV28 to TRBJ2-7, with D perhaps assigned TRBD1 or TRBD2 (5 bases each). CDR3 length: 13 residues. The germline V gene has CDR1 MDHEN and CDR2 SYDVKM. CDR3 in DNA: TGTGCCAGCAGTTGGGGACGGAACTACGGGCAGTACTTC. As protein: CASSWGRNYGQYF.

This clonotype appeared many times. This chain connects TRBV12-3 or TRBV12-4 to TRBJ2-5, with a weak D call TRBD2 (7 bases). The CDR3 consists of 14 residues. V shed 9 bases and J shed 3 bases, with 17 bases lying between them. The CDR3 spells CASTMGGLEETQYF. The CDR3, as DNA: TGTGCCAGTACGATGGGGGGGCTGGAAGAGACCCAGTACTTC.

The sample holds many counts of this clonotype. This rearrangement joins TRBV6-2 or TRBV6-3 to TRBJ2-7, with 10 bases aligning to TRBD2. The CDR3 is 16 amino acids. With V trimmed by 3 bases and J by 6 bases, 11 bases remained unmatched. Per the germline V gene, CDR1 is MNHEY and CDR2 is SVGEGT. Written as DNA, the CDR3 is TGTGCCAGCAGTTATCAACCCGGGGTAGCGGGAGGCGAGCAGTACTTC. This sequence encodes CASSYQPGVAGGEQYF.

In this sample, this clonotype turned up many times. The rearrangement joins TRBV6-5 to TRBJ2-2; no reliable D call. CDR3 length: 16 amino acids. Germline loops: CDR1 MNHEY, CDR2 SVGAGI. Trimming took 4 bases from V and 3 from J, leaving 15 bases between them. As DNA, the CDR3 is TGTGCCAGCAGTTGGGTGGGCGAAGAGCACACCGGGGAGCTGTTTTTT. Its protein product is CASSWVGEEHTGELFF.

The J gene is TRBJ2-5, the V gene TRBV19; 14 nucleotides agree with TRBD2. Judging by the DNA end, TRBJ2-1 fits better; the J call may be wrong. CDR3 length: 16 amino acids. Germline V CDR1 and CDR2: LNHDA, SQIVND (reference sequence). CDR3 protein: CASSIRGLAGGNEQFF. CDR3 bases: TGTGCCAGTAGTATTCGTGGACTAGCGGGGGGAAATGAGCAGTTCTTC.

This clonotype was recorded many times. The DNA for the CDR3 is TGTGCCAGCAGTTTGACTTGGACCGGGGAGCTGTTTTTT. It codes for CASSLTWTGELFF. The chain recombines TRBV12-3 or TRBV12-4 with TRBJ2-2; D is ambiguous. The CDR3 is 13 amino acids. Trimming removed 3 bases at V and 5 bases at J, with 7 bases between.

This clonotype came up a few times. The J gene is TRBJ2-3, the V gene TRBV2, with 7 bases identical to TRBD2. The length of the CDR3 is 14 residues. After removal of 2 bases from V and 1 base from J, the junction contained 0 bases not matched to a gene. The germline CDR1 and CDR2 sequences are SNHLY and FYNNEI. The DNA of the CDR3 is TGTGCCAGCAGTGAACTAGCGGGCACAGATACGCAGTATTTT. Its translation is CASSELAGTDTQYF.

This chain links TRBV6-2 or TRBV6-3 with TRBJ2-1; maybe TRBD1 (5 bases). The CDR3 covers 17 residues. Germline V lookup: CDR1 MNHEY, CDR2 SVGEGT. Trimming pared 1 base from V and 4 bases from J, leaving 17 bases between. DNA for the CDR3: TGTGCCAGCAGTTACTTCCCCACAGGCACTGATTACAATGAGCAGTTCTTC. This codes for CASSYFPTGTDYNEQFF.

This clonotype was observed at least ten times. The rearrangement uses TRBV15 and TRBJ2-7; D might be TRBD1 (5 bases). The CDR3 runs to 15 residues. Germline CDR1 and CDR2: LNHNV and YYDKDF (reference sequence). The V end was cut by 0 bases, the J end by 4 bases, with 13 bases between. The CDR3 spells CATSRDRDRPYEQYF. CDR3 sequence (DNA): TGTGCCACCAGCAGAGATCGAGACAGACCTTACGAGCAGTACTTC.

The chain combines TRBV12-3 or TRBV12-4 with TRBJ2-1; no clear D gene. Between the trimmed V and J ends, which lost 4 bases and 8 bases, there was a span of 6 bases. The CDR3 runs to 11 residues. The CDR3 loop reads CASSSSYEQFF. CDR3 coding DNA: TGTGCCAGCAGTTCGTCGTATGAGCAGTTCTTC.

Details on this clonotype: A much more abundant neighbour one base away suggests this may be a read error. This chain joins TRBV12-3 or TRBV12-4 and TRBJ1-1, with D hard to call. This CDR3 comprises 14 residues. V shed 3 bases and J shed 3 bases, with 11 bases lying between them. CDR3 DNA: TGTGCCAGCAGTTTCGGACGGGTGTACACTGAAGCTTTCTTT. Translation: CASSFGRVYTEAFF.

This clonotype was seen at least ten times. In nucleotides, the CDR3 is TGTGCCAGCAGTGGGACAGGGGGCCTAAGAGCTGAAGCTTTCTTT. Protein: CASSGTGGLRAEAFF. The chain uses TRBV28 and TRBJ1-1, with 12 nucleotides matching TRBD1. The germline gives CDR1 MDHEN, CDR2 SYDVKM. The CDR3 loop spans 15 amino acids. Trimming cost V 5 bases and J 6 bases; bases outside gene matches: 7.

Ten or more counts support this clonotype. The chain is built from TRBV10-3 and TRBJ2-5; the D gene is possibly TRBD2 (6 bases). The CDR3 length is 16 residues. CDR1 and CDR2 from the germline V gene are ENHRY and SYGVKD. V was shortened by 3 bases and J by 0 bases, with 14 bases between the two germline ends. The CDR3 sequence: CAISEGSSAYQETQYF. CDR3 coding DNA: TGTGCCATCAGTGAAGGGTCTAGCGCGTACCAAGAGACCCAGTACTTC.